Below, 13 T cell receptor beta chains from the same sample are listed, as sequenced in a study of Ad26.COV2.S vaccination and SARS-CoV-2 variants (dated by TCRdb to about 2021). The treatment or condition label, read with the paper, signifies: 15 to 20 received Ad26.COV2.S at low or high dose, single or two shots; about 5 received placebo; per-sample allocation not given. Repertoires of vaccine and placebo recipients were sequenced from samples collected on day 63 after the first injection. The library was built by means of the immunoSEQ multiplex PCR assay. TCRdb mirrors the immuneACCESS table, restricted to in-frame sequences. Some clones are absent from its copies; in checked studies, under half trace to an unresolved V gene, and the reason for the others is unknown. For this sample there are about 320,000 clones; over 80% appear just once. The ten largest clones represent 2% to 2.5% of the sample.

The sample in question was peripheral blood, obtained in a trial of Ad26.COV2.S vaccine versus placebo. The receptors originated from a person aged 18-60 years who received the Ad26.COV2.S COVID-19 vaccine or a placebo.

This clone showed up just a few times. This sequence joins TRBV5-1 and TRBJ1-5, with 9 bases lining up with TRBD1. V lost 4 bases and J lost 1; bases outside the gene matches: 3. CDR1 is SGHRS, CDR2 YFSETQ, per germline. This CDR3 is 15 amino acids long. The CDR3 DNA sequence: TGCGCCAGCAGCCAGGGACAGGGAAGCAATCAGCCCCAGCATTTT. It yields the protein CASSQGQGSNQPQHF.

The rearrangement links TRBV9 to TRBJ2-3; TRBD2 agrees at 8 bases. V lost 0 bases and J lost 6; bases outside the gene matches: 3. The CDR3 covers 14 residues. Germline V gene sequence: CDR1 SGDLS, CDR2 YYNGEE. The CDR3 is CASSVAGGSDTQYF. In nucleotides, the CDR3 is TGTGCCAGCAGCGTAGCGGGGGGGTCTGATACGCAGTATTTT.

The CDR3 region has the DNA TGTGCCAGCAGCGTCCGGGACACCTTTTCTTGGGAGACCCAGTACTTC. It translates to CASSVRDTFSWETQYF. V and J are TRBV21-1 and TRBJ2-5; TRBD1 is the table's D call and was not checked against the DNA. TRBV21-1 is termed a pseudogene. This CDR3 contains 16 residues.

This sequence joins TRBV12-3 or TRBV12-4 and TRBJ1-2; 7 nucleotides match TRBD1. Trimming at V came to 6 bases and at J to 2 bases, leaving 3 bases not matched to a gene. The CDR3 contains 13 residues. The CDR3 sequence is CASRGDSNYGYTF. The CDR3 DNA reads TGTGCCAGCAGGGGGGACAGCAACTATGGCTACACCTTC.

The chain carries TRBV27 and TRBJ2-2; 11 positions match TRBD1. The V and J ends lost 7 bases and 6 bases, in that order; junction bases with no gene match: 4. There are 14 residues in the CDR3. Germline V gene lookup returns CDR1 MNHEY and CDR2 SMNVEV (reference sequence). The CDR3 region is CASKGQGVSGELFF. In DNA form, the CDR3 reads TGTGCCAGCAAGGGACAGGGGGTGTCCGGGGAGCTGTTTTTT.

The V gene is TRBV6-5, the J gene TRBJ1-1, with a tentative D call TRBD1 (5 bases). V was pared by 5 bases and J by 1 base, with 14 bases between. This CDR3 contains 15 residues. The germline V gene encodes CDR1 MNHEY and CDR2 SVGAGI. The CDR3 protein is CASSPPGRKNTEAFF. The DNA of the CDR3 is TGTGCCAGCAGTCCCCCGGGACGGAAGAACACTGAAGCTTTCTTT.

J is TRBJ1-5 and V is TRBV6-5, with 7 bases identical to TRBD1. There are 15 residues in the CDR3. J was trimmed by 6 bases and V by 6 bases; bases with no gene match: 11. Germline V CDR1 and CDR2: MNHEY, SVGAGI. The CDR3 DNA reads TGTGCCAGCAGAGATCAGGGGGGCAGGGGTCAGCCCCAGCATTTT. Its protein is CASRDQGGRGQPQHF.

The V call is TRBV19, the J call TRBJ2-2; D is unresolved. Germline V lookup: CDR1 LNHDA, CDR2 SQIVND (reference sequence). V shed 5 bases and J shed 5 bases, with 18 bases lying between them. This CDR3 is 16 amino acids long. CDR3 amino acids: CASSRQAGPRTGELFF. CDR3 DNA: TGTGCCAGTAGTCGACAAGCCGGCCCTAGGACCGGGGAGCTGTTTTTT.

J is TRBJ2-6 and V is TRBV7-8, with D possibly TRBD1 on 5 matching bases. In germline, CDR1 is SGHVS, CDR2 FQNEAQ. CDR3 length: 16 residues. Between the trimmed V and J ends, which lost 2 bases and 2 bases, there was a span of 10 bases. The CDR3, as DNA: TGTGCCAGCAGCTTACTAGGGGCGGCTGGGGCCAACGTCCTGACTTTC. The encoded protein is CASSLLGAAGANVLTF.

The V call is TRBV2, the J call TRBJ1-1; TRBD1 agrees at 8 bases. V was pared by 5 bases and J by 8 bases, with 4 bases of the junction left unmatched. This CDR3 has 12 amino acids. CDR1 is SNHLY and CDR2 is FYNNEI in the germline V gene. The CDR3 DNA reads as TGTGCCAGCAGTCGTGACAGGGGAGAAGCTTTCTTT. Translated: CASSRDRGEAFF.

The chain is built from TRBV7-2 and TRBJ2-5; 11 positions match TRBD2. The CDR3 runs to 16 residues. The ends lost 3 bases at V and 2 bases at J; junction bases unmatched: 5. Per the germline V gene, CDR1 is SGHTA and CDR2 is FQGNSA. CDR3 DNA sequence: TGTGCCAGCAGCTTTTTAGCGGGGGGGACTCAAGAGACCCAGTACTTC. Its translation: CASSFLAGGTQETQYF.

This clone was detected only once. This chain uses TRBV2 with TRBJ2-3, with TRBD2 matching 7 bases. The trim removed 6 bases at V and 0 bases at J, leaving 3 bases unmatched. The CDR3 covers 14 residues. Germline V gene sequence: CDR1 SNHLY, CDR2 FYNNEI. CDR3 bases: TGTGCCAGCAGCAGAGCGGGGAGCACAGATACGCAGTATTTT. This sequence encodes CASSRAGSTDTQYF.

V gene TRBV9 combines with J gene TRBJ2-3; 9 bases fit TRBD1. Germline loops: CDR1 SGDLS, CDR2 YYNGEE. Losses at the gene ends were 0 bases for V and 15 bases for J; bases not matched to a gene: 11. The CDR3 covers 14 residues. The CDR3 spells CASSVATRDRVLYF. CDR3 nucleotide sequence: TGTGCCAGCAGCGTAGCTACGAGGGACAGGGTGCTCTATTTT.